A selection of T cell receptor beta chains follows, all from one sample in a study of T cell responses to AZD1222 COVID-19 vaccine. Sequenced by immunoSEQ multiplex PCR; TCRdb stores in-frame clones only, minus some. Of around 130,000 clones in the sample, 80% to 95% were seen once. The input for sequencing was peripheral blood, taken on day 0 of AZD1222 vaccination. Source of these receptors: an adult in good health. Both conserved end residues are part of each CDR3. D genes are given only for firm matches. Some rows have no size entry. The others give once, few or many, or a class for an expanded clone.

j_call,clone_size,v_call,d_call,cdr3_nt,cdr3_aa
TRBJ1-2,NA,TRBV3-1/TRBV3-2,NA,TGTGCCAGCAGCGTCAGGTCGGGCGGCTACACCTTC,CASSVRSGGYTF
TRBJ2-7,NA,TRBV7-9,NA,TGTGCCAGCAGCTCAACCCCAGGGACCCACGAGCAGTACTTC,CASSSTPGTHEQYF
TRBJ2-1,NA,TRBV24-1,TRBD2,TGTGCCACCAGTGACCGACTAGCGGGAGGGGCCCCGAGCTCCTACAATGAGCAGTTCTTC,CATSDRLAGGAPSSYNEQFF
TRBJ2-5,NA,TRBV28,NA,TGTGCCAGCAGTCAGGGGACCTTGGGGACCCAGTACTTC,CASSQGTLGTQYF
TRBJ2-7,NA,TRBV27,TRBD1,TGTGCCAGCAGTTTATGGGGACAGGGTGGTGAGCAGTACTTC,CASSLWGQGGEQYF
TRBJ1-1,NA,TRBV28,TRBD1,TGTGCCAGCAGTCCACAAAGACAGGGTATTACTGAAGCTTTCTTT,CASSPQRQGITEAFF
TRBJ1-4,once,TRBV19,TRBD1,TGTGCCAGTAGTATCGCCAGGACAGGGGGACCCATCGCAACTAATGAAAAACTGTTTTTT,CASSIARTGGPIATNEKLFF
TRBJ1-6,NA,TRBV5-4,TRBD1,TGTGCCAGCAGCTTGGGGGGACAGCGAAATTCACCCCTCCACTTT,CASSLGGQRNSPLHF
TRBJ2-7,NA,TRBV11-2,NA,TGTGCCAGCAGCTTAGCTCAGACCTACGAGCAGTACTTC,CASSLAQTYEQYF
TRBJ1-2,NA,TRBV11-2,NA,TGTGCCAGCAGCTTAATGGGGGGCCATGGCTACACCTTC,CASSLMGGHGYTF
TRBJ2-2,NA,TRBV3-1/TRBV3-2,TRBD1,TGTGCCAGCAGCTATGGACAGGGTAGCACCGGGGAGCTGTTTTTT,CASSYGQGSTGELFF
TRBJ2-3,NA,TRBV3-1/TRBV3-2,NA,TGTGCCAGCAGCCACTTCCGCAGTGTCGGAACAGATACGCAGTATTTT,CASSHFRSVGTDTQYF
TRBJ1-1,NA,TRBV2,NA,TGTGCCAGCAGTGAACAAGGGCTGAACACTGAAGCTTTCTTT,CASSEQGLNTEAFF
TRBJ2-7,NA,TRBV5-1,NA,TGCGCCAGCTCCGGGACGCAGTACGAGCAGTACTTC,CASSGTQYEQYF
TRBJ2-2,NA,TRBV9,NA,TGTGCCAGCAGCGGATGGGCCGGGGAGCTGTTTTTT,CASSGWAGELFF
TRBJ1-1,NA,TRBV7-2,NA,TGTGCCAGCAGCTTTTTAAGGGAGGTGAACACTGAAGCTTTCTTT,CASSFLREVNTEAFF
TRBJ2-7,NA,TRBV10-3,NA,TGTGCCACCTCTTCTAGCGCCTTCGCTGTCGAGCAGTACTTC,CATSSSAFAVEQYF
TRBJ1-1,NA,TRBV28,NA,TGTGCCAGCAGTTTCAACCTACCCACTGAAGCTTTCTTT,CASSFNLPTEAFF
TRBJ2-1,NA,TRBV7-2,NA,TGTGCCAGCAGCTCACGGGCGTTTAGCTACAATGAGCAGTTCTTC,CASSSRAFSYNEQFF
TRBJ2-1,NA,TRBV5-1,NA,TGCGCCAGCAGCTCGGACAGCTTTTACAATGAGCAGTTCTTC,CASSSDSFYNEQFF
TRBJ2-3,NA,TRBV11-2,NA,TGTGCCAGCAGCCTGAAATACACAGATACGCAGTATTTT,CASSLKYTDTQYF
TRBJ1-2,NA,TRBV9,NA,TGTGCCAGCAGCACAGATTCTAACTATGGCTACACCTTC,CASSTDSNYGYTF
TRBJ1-6,NA,TRBV30,NA,TGTGCCTGGGGACAGTATAATTCACCCCTCCACTTT,CAWGQYNSPLHF
TRBJ2-7,NA,TRBV29-1,NA,TGCAGCGTTGAAGGGGGTGAGGGCTACGAGCAGTACTTC,CSVEGGEGYEQYF
TRBJ2-7,NA,TRBV7-2,TRBD2,TGTGCCAGACAAGCGGGAGGGCCAATTTTCCACGAGCAGTACTTC,CARQAGGPIFHEQYF
TRBJ1-3,NA,TRBV5-1,NA,TGCGCCAGCAGCTTCGGCAACTTGAACTCTGGAAACACCATATATTTT,CASSFGNLNSGNTIYF
TRBJ2-3,NA,TRBV5-4,NA,TGTGCCAGCAGCCGTGGGGTCGGGGAGCTCACAGATACGCAGTATTTT,CASSRGVGELTDTQYF
TRBJ1-5,NA,TRBV12-3/TRBV12-4,TRBD1,TGTGCCAGCAGTACAGGGGGCTTGCAGCCCCAGCATTTT,CASSTGGLQPQHF
TRBJ2-3,NA,TRBV23-1,TRBD2,TGCGCCAGCAGTCAATCTAGGCGGACTAGCGGGAGGGCCTGGGGCACAGATACGCAGTATTTT,CASSQSRRTSGRAWGTDTQYF
TRBJ2-1,once,TRBV6-6,NA,TGTGCCAGCAGTTATGTCCAAACCCTCTCCAATGAGCAGTTCTTC,CASSYVQTLSNEQFF
TRBJ1-6,NA,TRBV2,NA,TGTGCCAGCAGGCAAAATCTCGGACGACAGACCGCTTCACCCCTCCACTTT,CASRQNLGRQTASPLHF
TRBJ2-1,NA,TRBV7-2,TRBD2,TGTGCCAGCAGCCCAAAGGCCATCTTCGGGACTAGCGGGAGGTATGAGCAGTTCTTC,CASSPKAIFGTSGRYEQFF
TRBJ1-6,NA,TRBV28,NA,TGTGCCAGCAGTTTGCTTTGGGGCAGGGCAAGAGGTTTCGCTAATTCACCCCTCCACTTT,CASSLLWGRARGFANSPLHF
TRBJ1-2,NA,TRBV29-1,TRBD1,TGCAGCGTTGCCGGGACAGGTTATGGCTACACCTTC,CSVAGTGYGYTF
TRBJ1-1,NA,TRBV7-9,NA,TGTGCCAGCAGCCTATCGAACACTGAAGCTTTCTTT,CASSLSNTEAFF
TRBJ2-3,once,TRBV27,TRBD2,TGTGCCAGCAGTCGGGGGGAGCTCGGTTATTCGGATACGCAGTATTTT,CASSRGELGYSDTQYF
TRBJ2-3,once,TRBV6-2/TRBV6-3,TRBD1,TGTGCCAGCAGTTACTCGCGGTCGGGACAGGGACGAGATACGCAGTATTTT,CASSYSRSGQGRDTQYF
TRBJ1-1,NA,TRBV28,TRBD1,TGTGCCAGCAGTTTATCAGGGGGGACTGAAGCTTTCTTT,CASSLSGGTEAFF
TRBJ1-1,NA,TRBV6-5,NA,TGTGCCAGCAATAGAGGGCGTGAAACTGAAGCTTTCTTT,CASNRGRETEAFF
TRBJ1-1,NA,TRBV6-5,TRBD1,TGTGCCAGCAGTTCCTATCCGGGACAGGGTCACACTGAAGCTTTCTTT,CASSSYPGQGHTEAFF
TRBJ1-1,NA,TRBV11-2,NA,TGTGCCAGCAGCTTAGGGGGGCGACCTGAAGCTTTCTTT,CASSLGGRPEAFF
TRBJ2-3,NA,TRBV7-2,TRBD2,TGTGCCAGCAGCGGTAGCGGGAACCTTTTCACAGATACGCAGTATTTT,CASSGSGNLFTDTQYF
TRBJ2-3,NA,TRBV28,NA,TGTGCCAGCACCACAAGGTGGGGCCAGGGCACAGATACGCAGTATTTT,CASTTRWGQGTDTQYF
TRBJ1-1,NA,TRBV11-2,TRBD1,TGTGCCAGCAGCCAGGGGGGCCGAGGGAGCACTGAAGCTTTCTTT,CASSQGGRGSTEAFF
TRBJ1-5,NA,TRBV28,NA,TGTGCCAGCAGTTCGGGGGGCGTTAGCAATCAGCCCCAGCATTTT,CASSSGGVSNQPQHF
TRBJ2-1,once,TRBV27,NA,TGTGCCAGCAGTTTACTAGCCAAATCCTACAATGAGCAGTTCTTC,CASSLLAKSYNEQFF
TRBJ2-6,NA,TRBV28,NA,TGTGCCAGCAGCCTTCTGGTTACTGGGGCCAACGTCCTGACTTTC,CASSLLVTGANVLTF
TRBJ1-2,NA,TRBV9,NA,TGTGCCAGCAGCGCCACAGGGAACTATGGCTACACCTTC,CASSATGNYGYTF
TRBJ2-7,few,TRBV6-5,TRBD1,TGTGCCAGCAGTTATTCCGGGACAGGGACACCCTACGAGCAGTACTTC,CASSYSGTGTPYEQYF
TRBJ1-5,NA,TRBV7-2,NA,TGTGCCAGCAGCCCGCTGGAGGGGCCCCAGCATTTT,CASSPLEGPQHF
TRBJ2-1,NA,TRBV9,TRBD2,TGTGCCAGCAGCGTTTGGGGGGGTAGTGAGCAGTTCTTC,CASSVWGGSEQFF
TRBJ2-1,NA,TRBV20-1,TRBD2,TGCAGTGCTAGTCTAGCGGGATTGCCCCATGAGCAGTTCTTC,CSASLAGLPHEQFF
TRBJ1-3,NA,TRBV19,NA,TGTGCCAGTCGCAATTTAGGGGATTCCGGAAACACCATATATTTT,CASRNLGDSGNTIYF
TRBJ2-3,once,TRBV19,TRBD2,TGTGCCAGTAGTTCAATAGCGGGAGCTTTGACAGATACGCAGTATTTT,CASSSIAGALTDTQYF
TRBJ2-7,NA,TRBV11-1,NA,TGTGCCAGCACCAGCTACGAGCAGTACTTC,CASTSYEQYF
TRBJ2-5,NA,TRBV28,NA,TGTGCCAGCAGCCGGGTGGAGACCCAGTACTTC,CASSRVETQYF
TRBJ2-3,NA,TRBV28,TRBD1,TGTGCCAGCACCCAAGCAGGGGGCGTAATCGGAGATACGCAGTATTTT,CASTQAGGVIGDTQYF
TRBJ2-1,NA,TRBV28,TRBD1,TGTGCCAGCAGTCGGGACAGGGGGCGAGAACAGTTCTTC,CASSRDRGREQFF
TRBJ2-1,NA,TRBV15,NA,TGTGCCACCAGCAGAGGCACTCCTAATGAGCAGTTCTTC,CATSRGTPNEQFF
TRBJ2-2,NA,TRBV7-3,NA,TGTGCCAGCAGCTCGAACCATCCCGGGGAGCTGTTTTTT,CASSSNHPGELFF